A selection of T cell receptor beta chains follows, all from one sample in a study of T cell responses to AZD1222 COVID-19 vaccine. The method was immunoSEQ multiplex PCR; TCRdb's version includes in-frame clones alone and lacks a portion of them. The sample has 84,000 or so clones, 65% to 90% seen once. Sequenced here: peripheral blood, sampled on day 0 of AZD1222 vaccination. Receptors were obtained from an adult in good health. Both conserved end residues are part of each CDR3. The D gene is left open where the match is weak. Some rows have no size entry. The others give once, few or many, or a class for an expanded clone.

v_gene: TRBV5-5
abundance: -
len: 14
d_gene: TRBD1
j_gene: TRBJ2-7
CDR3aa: CASSLSQGVNEQYF
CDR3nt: TGTGCCAGCAGCTTGAGTCAGGGGGTAAACGAGCAGTACTTC

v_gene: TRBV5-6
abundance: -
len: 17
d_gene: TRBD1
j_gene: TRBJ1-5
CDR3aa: CASSFGTGGPGNQPQHF
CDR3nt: TGTGCCAGCAGCTTCGGGACAGGGGGCCCGGGCAATCAGCCCCAGCATTTT

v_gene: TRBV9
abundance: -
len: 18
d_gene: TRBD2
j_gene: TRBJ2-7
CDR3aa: CASSVGENSGSFGYEQYF
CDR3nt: TGTGCCAGCAGCGTGGGTGAGAATAGCGGGAGCTTCGGGTACGAGCAGTACTTC

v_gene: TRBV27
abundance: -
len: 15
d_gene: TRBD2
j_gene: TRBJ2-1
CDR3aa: CASSLLASGRNEQFF
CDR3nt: TGTGCCAGCAGTTTATTGGCTAGCGGGAGGAATGAGCAGTTCTTC

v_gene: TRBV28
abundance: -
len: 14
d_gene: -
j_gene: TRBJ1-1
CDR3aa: CASSPQLGNTEAFF
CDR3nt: TGTGCCAGCAGTCCGCAGCTCGGGAACACTGAAGCTTTCTTT

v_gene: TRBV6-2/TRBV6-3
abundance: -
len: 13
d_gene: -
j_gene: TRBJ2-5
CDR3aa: CASSFAGQETQYF
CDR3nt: TGTGCCAGCAGTTTTGCCGGTCAAGAGACCCAGTACTTC

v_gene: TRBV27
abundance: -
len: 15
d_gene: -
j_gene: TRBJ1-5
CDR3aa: CASSLFGAPGQPQHF
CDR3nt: TGTGCCAGCAGCCTCTTCGGGGCCCCCGGTCAGCCCCAGCATTTT

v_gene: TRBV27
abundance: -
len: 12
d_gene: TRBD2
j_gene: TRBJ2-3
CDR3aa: CATAAGGDTQYF
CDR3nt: TGTGCCACGGCAGCGGGGGGAGATACGCAGTATTTT

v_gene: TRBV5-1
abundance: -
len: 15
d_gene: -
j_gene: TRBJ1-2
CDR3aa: CASSLSGSPNYGYTF
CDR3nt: TGCGCCAGCAGCCTGTCTGGCTCTCCTAACTATGGCTACACCTTC

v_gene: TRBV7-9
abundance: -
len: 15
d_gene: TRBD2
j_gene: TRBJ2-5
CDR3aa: CASSFSFGGQETQYF
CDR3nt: TGTGCCAGCAGCTTTTCATTCGGGGGGCAAGAGACCCAGTACTTC

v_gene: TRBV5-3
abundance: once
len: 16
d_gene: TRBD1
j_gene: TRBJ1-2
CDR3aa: CARSSRDRGLPGGYTF
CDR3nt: TGTGCCAGAAGCTCCCGGGACAGGGGGCTGCCCGGTGGCTACACCTTC

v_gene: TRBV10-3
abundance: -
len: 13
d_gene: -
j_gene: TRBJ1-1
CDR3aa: CAIRGPWSTEAFF
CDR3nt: TGTGCCATCAGAGGACCGTGGTCCACTGAAGCTTTCTTT

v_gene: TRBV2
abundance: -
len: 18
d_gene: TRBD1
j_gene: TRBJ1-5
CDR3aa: CASSSEEGTGWDNQPQHF
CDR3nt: TGTGCCAGCAGTTCAGAAGAGGGGACAGGGTGGGACAATCAGCCCCAGCATTTT

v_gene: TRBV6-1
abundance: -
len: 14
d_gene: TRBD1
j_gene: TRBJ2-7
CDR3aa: CASSERGQGNEQYF
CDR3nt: TGTGCCAGCAGTGAAAGGGGACAGGGAAACGAGCAGTACTTC

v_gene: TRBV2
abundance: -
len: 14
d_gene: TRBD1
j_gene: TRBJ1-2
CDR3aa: CASSVGQGDYGYTF
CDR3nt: TGTGCCAGCAGTGTGGGACAGGGGGACTATGGCTACACCTTC

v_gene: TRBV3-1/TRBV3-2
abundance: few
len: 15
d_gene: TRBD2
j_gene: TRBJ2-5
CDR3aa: CASSPGPGRGETQYF
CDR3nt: TGTGCCAGCAGCCCTGGTCCCGGGAGGGGAGAGACCCAGTACTTC

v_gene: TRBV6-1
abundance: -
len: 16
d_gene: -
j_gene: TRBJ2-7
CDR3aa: CASSEFPRGTTYEQYF
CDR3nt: TGTGCCAGCAGTGAATTCCCCCGGGGGACGACCTACGAGCAGTACTTC

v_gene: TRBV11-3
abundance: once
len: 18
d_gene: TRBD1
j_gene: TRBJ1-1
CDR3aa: CASSLYRGTAISVTEAFF
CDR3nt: TGTGCCAGCAGCTTGTACAGGGGTACAGCTATATCCGTCACTGAAGCTTTCTTT

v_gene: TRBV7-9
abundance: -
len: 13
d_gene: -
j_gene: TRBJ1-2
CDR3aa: CASSSREAHGYTF
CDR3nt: TGTGCCAGCAGCTCAAGGGAGGCGCATGGCTACACCTTC

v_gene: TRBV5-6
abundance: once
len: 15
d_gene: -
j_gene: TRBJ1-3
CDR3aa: CASSLFGGSGNTIYF
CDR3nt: TGTGCCAGCAGCTTGTTTGGGGGGTCTGGAAACACCATATATTTT

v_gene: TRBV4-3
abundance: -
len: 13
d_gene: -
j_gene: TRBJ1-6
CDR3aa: CASSQDRGTPLHF
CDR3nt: TGCGCCAGCAGCCAAGATAGGGGCACCCCCCTCCACTTT

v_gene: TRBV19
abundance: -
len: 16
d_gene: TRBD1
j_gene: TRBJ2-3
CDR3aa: CASSTTGGSGTDTQYF
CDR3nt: TGTGCCAGTAGTACCACAGGGGGTAGCGGCACAGATACGCAGTATTTT

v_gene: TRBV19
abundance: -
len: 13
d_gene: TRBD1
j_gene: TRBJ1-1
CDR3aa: CASSAQGAAFRFF
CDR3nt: TGTGCCAGTAGTGCACAGGGGGCCGCTTTCCGCTTCTTT

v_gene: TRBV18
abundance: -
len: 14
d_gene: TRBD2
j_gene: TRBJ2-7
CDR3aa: CASSPTSGNNEQYF
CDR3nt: TGTGCCAGCTCACCGACTAGCGGGAACAACGAGCAGTACTTC

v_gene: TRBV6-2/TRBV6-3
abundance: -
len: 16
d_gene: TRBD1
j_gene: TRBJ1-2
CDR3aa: CASSPDRGQPNYGYTF
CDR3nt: TGTGCCAGCAGTCCGGACAGGGGGCAACCTAACTATGGCTACACCTTC

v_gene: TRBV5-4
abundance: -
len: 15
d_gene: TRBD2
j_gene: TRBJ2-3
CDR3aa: CASIAGGRGTDTQYF
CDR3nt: TGTGCCAGCATAGCGGGCGGGAGGGGGACAGATACGCAGTATTTT

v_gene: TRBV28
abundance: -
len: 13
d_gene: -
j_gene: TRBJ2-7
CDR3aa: CASTVGNSYEQYF
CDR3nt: TGTGCCAGCACAGTGGGTAACTCCTACGAGCAGTACTTC

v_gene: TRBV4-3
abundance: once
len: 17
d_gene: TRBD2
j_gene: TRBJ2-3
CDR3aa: CASSQDLPGGPVDTQYF
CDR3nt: TGCGCCAGCAGCCAAGATCTGCCGGGAGGGCCGGTAGATACGCAGTATTTT

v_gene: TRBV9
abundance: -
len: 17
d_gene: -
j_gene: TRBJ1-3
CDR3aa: CASSVGPRTVESNTIYF
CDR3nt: TGTGCCAGCAGCGTAGGCCCTCGGACAGTTGAGAGTAACACCATATATTTT

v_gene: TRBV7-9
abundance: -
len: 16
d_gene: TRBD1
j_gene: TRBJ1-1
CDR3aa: CASSLSADRGNTEAFF
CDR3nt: TGTGCCAGCAGCTTATCGGCGGACAGGGGGAACACTGAAGCTTTCTTT

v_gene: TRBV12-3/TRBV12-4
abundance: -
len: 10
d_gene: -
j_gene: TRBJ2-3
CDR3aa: CASGLYGQYF
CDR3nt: TGTGCCAGCGGCCTATACGGGCAGTATTTT

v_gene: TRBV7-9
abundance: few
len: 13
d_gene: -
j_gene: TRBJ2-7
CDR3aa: CASSTGTLYEQYF
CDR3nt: TGTGCCAGCAGTACCGGGACACTCTACGAGCAGTACTTC

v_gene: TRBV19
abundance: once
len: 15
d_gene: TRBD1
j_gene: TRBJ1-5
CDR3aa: CASSIPTGAYQPQHF
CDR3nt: TGTGCCAGTAGTATCCCGACAGGGGCGTATCAGCCCCAGCATTTT

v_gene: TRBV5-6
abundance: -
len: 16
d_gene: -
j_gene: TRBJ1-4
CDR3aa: CASSLRDGKGNEKLFF
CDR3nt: TGTGCCAGCAGCTTGCGCGATGGCAAGGGGAATGAAAAACTGTTTTTT

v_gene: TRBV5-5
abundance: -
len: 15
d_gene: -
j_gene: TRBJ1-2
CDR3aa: CASSFPQSAGYGYTF
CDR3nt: TGTGCCAGCAGCTTCCCTCAATCAGCGGGCTATGGCTACACCTTC

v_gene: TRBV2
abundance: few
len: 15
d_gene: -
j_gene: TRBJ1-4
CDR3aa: CASSLQGGLTEKLFF
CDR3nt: TGTGCCAGCAGTCTACAGGGAGGTTTGACTGAAAAACTGTTTTTT

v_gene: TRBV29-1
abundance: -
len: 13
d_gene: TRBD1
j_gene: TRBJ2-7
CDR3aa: CSVGTDRDYEQYF
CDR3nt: TGCAGCGTTGGAACTGACAGGGACTACGAGCAGTACTTC

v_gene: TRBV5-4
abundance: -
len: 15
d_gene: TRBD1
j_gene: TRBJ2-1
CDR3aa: CASSSGTGGYNEQFF
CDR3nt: TGTGCCAGCAGCTCCGGGACAGGGGGCTACAATGAGCAGTTCTTC